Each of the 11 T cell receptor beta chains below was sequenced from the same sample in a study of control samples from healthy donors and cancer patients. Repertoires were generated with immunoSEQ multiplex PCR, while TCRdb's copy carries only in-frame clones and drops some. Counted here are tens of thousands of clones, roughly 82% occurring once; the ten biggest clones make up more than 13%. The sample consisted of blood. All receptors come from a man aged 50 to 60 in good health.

In DNA form, the CDR3 reads TGTGCCAGCAGTCGCCCGGGTAGCGGGGGCTACAATGAGCAGTTCTTC. Encoded protein: CASSRPGSGGYNEQFF. The chain carries TRBV6-2 or TRBV6-3 and TRBJ2-1; TRBD2 aligns across 9 bases. CDR1 and CDR2 (germline): MNHEY, SVGEGT. The CDR3 extends over 16 amino acids. V lost 5 bases to trimming and J lost 3 bases; unmatched junction nucleotides: 8.

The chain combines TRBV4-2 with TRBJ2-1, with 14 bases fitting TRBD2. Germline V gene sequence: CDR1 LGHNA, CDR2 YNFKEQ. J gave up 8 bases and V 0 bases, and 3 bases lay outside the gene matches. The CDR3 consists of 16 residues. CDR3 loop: CASSQDGTSGSDEQFF. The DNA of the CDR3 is TGTGCCAGCAGCCAAGACGGGACTAGCGGGAGCGATGAGCAGTTCTTC.

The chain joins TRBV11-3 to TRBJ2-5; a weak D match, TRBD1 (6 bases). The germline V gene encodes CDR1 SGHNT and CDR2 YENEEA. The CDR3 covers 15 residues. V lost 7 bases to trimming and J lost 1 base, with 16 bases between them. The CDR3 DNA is TGTGCCAGCACCCCCTCCCAGGGGCCCCAAGAGACCCAGTACTTC. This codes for CASTPSQGPQETQYF.

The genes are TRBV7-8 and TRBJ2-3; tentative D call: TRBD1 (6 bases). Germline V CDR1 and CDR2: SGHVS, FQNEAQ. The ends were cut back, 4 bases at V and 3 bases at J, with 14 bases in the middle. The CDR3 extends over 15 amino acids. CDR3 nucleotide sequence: TGTGCCAGCAGCTCGCTCAGGGGTGGGACAGATACGCAGTATTTT. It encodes CASSSLRGGTDTQYF.

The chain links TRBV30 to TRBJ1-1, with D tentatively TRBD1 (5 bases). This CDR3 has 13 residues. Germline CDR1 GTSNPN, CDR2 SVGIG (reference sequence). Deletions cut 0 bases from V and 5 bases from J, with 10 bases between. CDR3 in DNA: TGTGCCTGGAGTGTACGTGGGGGAACTGAAGCTTTCTTT. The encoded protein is CAWSVRGGTEAFF.

In nucleotides, the CDR3 is TGTGCCTGGAGTCCAGGGGATGAGCAGTTCTTC. Translating it yields CAWSPGDEQFF. V usage is TRBV30 and J usage is TRBJ2-1; D is possibly TRBD1 (6 bases). CDR3 length: 11 amino acids. Looked up from germline, CDR1 is GTSNPN and CDR2 is SVGIG (reference sequence). V shed 2 bases and J shed 8 bases, with 7 bases lying between them.

The CDR3 DNA is TGTGCCAGCAGTGAGGGACTAGCGACCTACAATGAGCAGTTCTTC. This gives the protein CASSEGLATYNEQFF. V gene TRBV6-6 combines with J gene TRBJ2-1; 10 bases agree with TRBD2. With 5 bases clipped from V and 2 bases from J, the junction kept 3 bases outside the gene matches. CDR3 length equals 15 residues. Germline V gives CDR1 MNHNY, CDR2 SVGAGI (reference sequence).

The CDR3 DNA sequence: TGCAGTGCTAGTCGAGAGACCGGTAATCGGGGAGATACGCAGTATTTT. Residues: CSASRETGNRGDTQYF. This rearrangement joins TRBV20-1 to TRBJ2-3; a possible D gene is TRBD2 (5 bases). The germline V and J ends were trimmed by 3 bases and 5 bases, with 21 bases remaining between them. CDR1 and CDR2 (germline): DFQATT, SNEGSKA (reference sequence). CDR3 size: 16 residues.

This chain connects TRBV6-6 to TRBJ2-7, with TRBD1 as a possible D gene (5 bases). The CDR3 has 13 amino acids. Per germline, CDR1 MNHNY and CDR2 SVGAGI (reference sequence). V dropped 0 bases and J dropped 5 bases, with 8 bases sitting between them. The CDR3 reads CASSYSQGHEQYF. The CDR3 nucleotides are TGTGCCAGCAGTTACTCTCAGGGCCACGAGCAGTACTTC.

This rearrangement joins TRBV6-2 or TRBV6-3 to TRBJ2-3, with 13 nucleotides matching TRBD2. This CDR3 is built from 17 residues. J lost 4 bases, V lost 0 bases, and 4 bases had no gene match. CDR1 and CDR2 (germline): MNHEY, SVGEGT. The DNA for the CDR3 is TGTGCCAGCAGTTACTCGAGGACTAGCGGGAGAGCAGATACGCAGTATTTT. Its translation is CASSYSRTSGRADTQYF.

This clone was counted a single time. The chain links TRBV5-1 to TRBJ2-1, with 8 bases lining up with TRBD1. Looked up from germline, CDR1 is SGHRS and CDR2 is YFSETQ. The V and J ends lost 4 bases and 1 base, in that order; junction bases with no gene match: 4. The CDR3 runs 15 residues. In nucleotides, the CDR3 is TGCGCCAGCAGCCCGGGACAGGTTTCCTACAATGAGCAGTTCTTC. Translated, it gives CASSPGQVSYNEQFF.